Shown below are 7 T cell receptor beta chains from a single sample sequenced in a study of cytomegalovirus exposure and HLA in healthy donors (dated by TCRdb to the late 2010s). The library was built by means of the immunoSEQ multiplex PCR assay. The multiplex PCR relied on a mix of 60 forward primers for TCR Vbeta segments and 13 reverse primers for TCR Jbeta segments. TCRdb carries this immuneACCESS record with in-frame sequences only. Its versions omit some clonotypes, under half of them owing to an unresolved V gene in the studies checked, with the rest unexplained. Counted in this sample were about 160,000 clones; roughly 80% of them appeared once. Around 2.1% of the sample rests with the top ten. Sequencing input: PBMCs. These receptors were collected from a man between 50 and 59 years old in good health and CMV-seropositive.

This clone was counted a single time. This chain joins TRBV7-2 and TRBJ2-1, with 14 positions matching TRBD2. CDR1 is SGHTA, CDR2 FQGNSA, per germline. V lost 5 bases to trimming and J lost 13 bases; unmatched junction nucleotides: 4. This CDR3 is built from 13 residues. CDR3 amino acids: CASSPGTSGGQFF. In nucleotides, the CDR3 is TGTGCCAGCAGCCCCGGGACTAGCGGGGGCCAGTTCTTC.

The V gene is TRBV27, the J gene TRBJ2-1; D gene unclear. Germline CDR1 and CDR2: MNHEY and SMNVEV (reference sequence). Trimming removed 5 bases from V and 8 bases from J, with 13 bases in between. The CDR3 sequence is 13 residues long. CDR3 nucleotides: TGTGCCAGCAGTACCGAGATTGTCCATGAGCAGTTCTTC. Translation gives CASSTEIVHEQFF.

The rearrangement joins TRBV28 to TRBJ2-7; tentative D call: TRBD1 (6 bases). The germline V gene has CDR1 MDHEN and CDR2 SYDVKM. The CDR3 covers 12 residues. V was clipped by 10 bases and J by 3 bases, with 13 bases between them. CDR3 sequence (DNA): TGTGCCACCGGGACACCTAACTACGAGCAGTACTTC. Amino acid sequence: CATGTPNYEQYF. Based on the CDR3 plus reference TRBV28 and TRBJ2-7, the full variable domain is DVKVTQSSRYLVKRTGEKVFLECVQDMDHENMFWYRQDPGLGLRLIYFSYDVKMKEKGDIPEGYSVSREKKERFSLILESASTNQTSMYLCATGTPNYEQYFGPGTRLTVT.

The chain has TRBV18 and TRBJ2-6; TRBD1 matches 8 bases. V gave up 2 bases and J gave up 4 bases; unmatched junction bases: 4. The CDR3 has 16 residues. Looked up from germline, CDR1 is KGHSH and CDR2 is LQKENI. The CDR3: CASSPGQGSGANVLTF. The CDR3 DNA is TGTGCCAGCTCACCAGGACAGGGATCAGGGGCCAACGTCCTGACTTTC.

CDR3 in DNA: TGTGCCAGCAGCTCCGACAGAGAGTACACCTTC. Translated, it gives CASSSDREYTF. The rearrangement links TRBV7-3 to TRBJ1-2, with a tentative D call TRBD1 (5 bases). V lost 4 bases and J lost 11, with 11 bases in between. There are 11 residues in the CDR3. Germline CDR1 reads SGHTA; CDR2 reads FQGTGA.

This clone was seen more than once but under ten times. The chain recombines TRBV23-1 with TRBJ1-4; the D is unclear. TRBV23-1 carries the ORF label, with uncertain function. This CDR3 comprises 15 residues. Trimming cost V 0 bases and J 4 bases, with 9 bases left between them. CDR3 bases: TGCGCCAGCAGTCAATCTTGGCAGGTTAATGAAAAACTGTTTTTT. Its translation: CASSQSWQVNEKLFF.

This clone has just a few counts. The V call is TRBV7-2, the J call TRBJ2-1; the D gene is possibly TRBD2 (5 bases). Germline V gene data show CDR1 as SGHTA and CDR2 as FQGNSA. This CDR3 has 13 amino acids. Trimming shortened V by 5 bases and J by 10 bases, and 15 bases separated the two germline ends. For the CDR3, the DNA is TGTGCCAGCAGCCCCGGGGAGCGCCGGGAGCAGTTCTTC. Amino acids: CASSPGERREQFF.